This T cell receptor beta chain appears in the sequencing data of a study of T-cell memory formation after mild COVID-19. Findings and caveats of the study: Specificity for SARS-CoV-2 was not confirmed among the second-wave clones peaking on day 37. Pre-infection memory contained some responding clones, which suggested that cross-reactive memory had joined.

Notes on this clonotype: The antigen is unknown.

Constant-segment-primed 5'RACE gave TCR alpha and TCR beta cDNA libraries with sample barcodes and UMIs. MiXCR, applied by TCRdb to the 5' RACE reads, yields one record per CDR3 protein. The profile shows roughly 200,000 distinct CDR3 sequences, 15% to 20% of them singletons. V was trimmed by 6 bases and J by 5 bases, leaving 11 bases between them. The CDR3 totals 14 residues. The rearrangement joins TRBV12-3 or TRBV12-4 to TRBJ1-6; no clear D gene. This receptor was taken from an adult woman who had mild COVID-19 (a few samples of this study predate the infection). Cell type and time point are not known. The sample comprised PBMCs or a T cell subset sorted from them (not recorded which). CDR3 residues: CASRRNQDNSPLHF. The CDR3 region has the DNA TGTGCCAGCAGGCGGAATCAGGATAATTCACCCCTCCACTTT.